This T cell receptor beta chain was found in a study of blood T cell repertoires in COVID-19. Study-level background: T cells, B-cell-depleted T cells, or PBMCs provided the cDNA or gDNA that served as material.

The repertoire was sequenced with immunoSEQ multiplex PCR; TCRdb's copy has only in-frame clones and lacks some. Among about 200,000 clones listed, approximately 90% were seen once. V was pared by 4 bases and J by 5 bases, with 11 bases between. This CDR3 comprises 13 residues. Germline loops: CDR1 LNHDA, CDR2 SQIVND (reference sequence). Seattle patients were enrolled during active infection and followed longitudinally. The chain employs TRBV19 and TRBJ1-2; D is undetermined. Sequenced sample: peripheral blood. The source is a man in his fifties with COVID-19, enrolled during active disease. The CDR3 sequence: CASSRPNGYGYTF. In nucleotides, the CDR3 is TGTGCCAGTAGTAGACCGAACGGGTATGGCTACACCTTC.